Listed below are T cell receptor beta chains from one sample, sequenced in a study of Graves' ophthalmopathy and Graves' hyperthyroidism. TCRdb analysed the multiplex PCR reads with MiXCR anew, one entry per CDR3 protein. The data hold about 1.2 million distinct CDR3 sequences, with 35% to 45% observed a single time. The sequencing input was peripheral blood or thyroid tissue (not recorded which). These receptors all come from an adult man with Graves' hyperthyroidism. Each CDR3 is given with its conserved first and last residue. The D gene is left open where the match is weak. Some rows have no size entry. The others give once, few or many, or a class for an expanded clone.

>TRBJ2-7|NA|many|TRBV10-2
CASTERGYEQYF
TGCGCCAGCACCGAAAGGGGGTACGAGCAGTACTTC
>TRBJ1-2|NA|many|TRBV10-3
CAISQEGNYGYTF
TGTGCCATCAGTCAGGAGGGGAACTATGGCTACACCTTC
>TRBJ1-5|NA|NA|TRBV12-3/TRBV12-4
CASRPPGQGSQPQHF
TGTGCCAGCAGACCACCGGGGCAGGGAAGTCAGCCCCAGCATTTT
>TRBJ2-5|TRBD2|NA|TRBV20-1
CSARDPSGSGETQYF
TGCAGTGCTAGAGACCCGAGCGGGAGCGGTGAGACCCAGTACTTC
>TRBJ1-5|NA|NA|TRBV24-1
CATSDWGNQPQHF
TGTGCCACCAGTGATTGGGGGAATCAGCCCCAGCATTTT
>TRBJ1-5|NA|many|TRBV9
CASSEEGGLNQPQHF
TGTGCCAGCAGCGAGGAGGGTGGGCTCAATCAGCCCCAGCATTTT
>TRBJ2-5|NA|NA|TRBV24-1
CATGTVKQETQYF
TGTGCCACGGGAACCGTAAAGCAAGAGACCCAGTACTTC
>TRBJ1-2|TRBD1|once|TRBV7-6
CASSRTGGVNYGYTF
TGTGCCAGCAGCCGGACAGGGGGTGTTAACTATGGCTACACCTTC
>TRBJ2-2|NA|many|TRBV20-1
CSASKAETNTGELFF
TGCAGTGCTAGTAAGGCGGAAACGAACACCGGGGAGCTGTTTTTT
>TRBJ2-7|NA|many|TRBV24-1
CATSDSASSYEQYF
TGTGCCACCAGTGATAGCGCCAGCTCCTACGAGCAGTACTTC